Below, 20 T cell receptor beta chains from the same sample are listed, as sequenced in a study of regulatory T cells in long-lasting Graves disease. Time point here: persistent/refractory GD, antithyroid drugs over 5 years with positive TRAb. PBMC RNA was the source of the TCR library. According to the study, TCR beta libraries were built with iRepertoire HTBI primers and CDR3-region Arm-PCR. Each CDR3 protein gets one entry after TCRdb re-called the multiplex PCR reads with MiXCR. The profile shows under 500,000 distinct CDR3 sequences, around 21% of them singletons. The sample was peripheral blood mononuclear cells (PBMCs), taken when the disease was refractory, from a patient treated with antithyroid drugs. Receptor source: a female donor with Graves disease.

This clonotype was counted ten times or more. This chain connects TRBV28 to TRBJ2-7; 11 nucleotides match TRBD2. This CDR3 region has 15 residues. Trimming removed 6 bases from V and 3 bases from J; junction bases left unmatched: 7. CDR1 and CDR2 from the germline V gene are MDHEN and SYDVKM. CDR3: CASSQGLAVRYEQYF. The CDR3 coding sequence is TGTGCCAGCAGCCAGGGACTAGCGGTACGCTACGAGCAGTACTTC.

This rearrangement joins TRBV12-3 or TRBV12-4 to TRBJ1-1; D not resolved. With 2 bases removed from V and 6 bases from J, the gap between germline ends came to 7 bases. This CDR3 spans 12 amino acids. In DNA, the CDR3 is TGTGCCAGCAGTTTAATGGGTTCTGAAGCTTTCTTT. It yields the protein CASSLMGSEAFF.

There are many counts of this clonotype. The CDR3 region has the DNA TGTGCCAGCAGCCCAGTTGGACAGAGCTACGAGCAGTACTTC. This encodes CASSPVGQSYEQYF. V usage is TRBV7-9 and J usage is TRBJ2-7; D perhaps matches TRBD1 (6 bases). The CDR3 runs to 14 residues. Germline CDR1 and CDR2: SEHNR and FQNEAQ (reference sequence). V lost 5 bases to trimming and J lost 3 bases, with 14 bases between them.

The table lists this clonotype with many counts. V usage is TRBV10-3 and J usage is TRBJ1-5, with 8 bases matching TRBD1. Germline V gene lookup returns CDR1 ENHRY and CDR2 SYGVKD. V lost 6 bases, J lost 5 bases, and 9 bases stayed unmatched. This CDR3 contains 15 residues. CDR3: CAISEDRGRDQPQHF. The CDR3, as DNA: TGTGCCATCAGCGAAGACAGGGGAAGGGATCAGCCCCAGCATTTT.

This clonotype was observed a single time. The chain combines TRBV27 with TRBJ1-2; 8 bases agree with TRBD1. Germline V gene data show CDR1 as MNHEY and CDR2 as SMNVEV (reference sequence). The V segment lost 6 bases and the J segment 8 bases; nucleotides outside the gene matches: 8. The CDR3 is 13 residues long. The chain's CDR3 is CASSLNGQGGYTF. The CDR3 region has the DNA TGTGCCAGCAGCTTAAACGGACAGGGAGGCTACACCTTC.

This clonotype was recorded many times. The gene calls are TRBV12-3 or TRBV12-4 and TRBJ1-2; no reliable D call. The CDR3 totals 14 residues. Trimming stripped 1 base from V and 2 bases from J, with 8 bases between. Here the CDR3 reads CASSLGVGNYGYTF. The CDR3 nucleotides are TGTGCCAGCAGTTTAGGAGTGGGGAACTATGGCTACACCTTC.

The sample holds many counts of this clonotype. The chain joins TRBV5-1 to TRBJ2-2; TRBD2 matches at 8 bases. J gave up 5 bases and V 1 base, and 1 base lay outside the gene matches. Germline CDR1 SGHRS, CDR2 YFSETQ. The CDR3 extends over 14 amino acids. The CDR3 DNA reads TGCGCCAGCAGCTTGACTAGCGGTACCGGGGAGCTGTTTTTT. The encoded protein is CASSLTSGTGELFF.

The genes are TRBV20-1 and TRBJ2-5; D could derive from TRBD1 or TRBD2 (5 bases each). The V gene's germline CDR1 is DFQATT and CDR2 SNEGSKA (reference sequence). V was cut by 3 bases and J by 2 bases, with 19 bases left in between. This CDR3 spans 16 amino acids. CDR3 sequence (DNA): TGCAGTGCTAGTGGGGGAAGGGCGGCGGATCAAGAGACCCAGTACTTC. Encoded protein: CSASGGRAADQETQYF.

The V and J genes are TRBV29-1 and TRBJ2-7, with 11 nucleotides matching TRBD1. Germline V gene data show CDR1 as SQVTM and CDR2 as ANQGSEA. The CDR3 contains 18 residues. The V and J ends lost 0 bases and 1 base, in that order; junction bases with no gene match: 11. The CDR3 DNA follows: TGCAGCGTTGAAGAGGGTCAGGTAGGGACAGGGGGATCCTACGAGCAGTACTTC. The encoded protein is CSVEEGQVGTGGSYEQYF.

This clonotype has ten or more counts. The CDR3 DNA reads TGTGCCAGCAGTTTCCTGGGGGGATTCTCCTACGAGCAGTACTTC. It yields the protein CASSFLGGFSYEQYF. V is TRBV27 and J is TRBJ2-7; D is perhaps TRBD2 (6 bases). The CDR3 length is 15 residues. Trimming removed 3 bases from V and 0 bases from J, with 12 bases in between. The germline CDR1 and CDR2 sequences are MNHEY and SMNVEV (reference sequence).

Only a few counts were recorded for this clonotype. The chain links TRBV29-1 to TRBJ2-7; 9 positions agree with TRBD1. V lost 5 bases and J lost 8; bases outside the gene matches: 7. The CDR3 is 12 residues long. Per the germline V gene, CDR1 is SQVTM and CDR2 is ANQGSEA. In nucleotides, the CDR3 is TGCAGCGTTATTGGACAGGGGACCAAGCAGTACTTC. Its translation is CSVIGQGTKQYF.

CDR3 loop: CASTPSRYNLHF. In DNA, the CDR3 is TGTGCCAGCACACCTAGTAGATATAATCTCCACTTT. The chain uses TRBV6-2 or TRBV6-3 and TRBJ1-6; D remains unclear. The CDR3 is made up of 12 amino acids. Per the germline V gene, CDR1 is MNHEY and CDR2 is SVGEGT. With 7 bases removed from V and 16 bases from J, the gap between germline ends came to 17 bases.

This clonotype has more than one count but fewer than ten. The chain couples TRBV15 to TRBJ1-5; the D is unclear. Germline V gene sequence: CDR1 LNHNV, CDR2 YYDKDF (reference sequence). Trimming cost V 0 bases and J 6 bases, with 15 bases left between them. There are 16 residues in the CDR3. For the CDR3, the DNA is TGTGCCACCAGCAGAGATCCCATGGGGTTTGGTCAGCCCCAGCATTTT. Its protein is CATSRDPMGFGQPQHF. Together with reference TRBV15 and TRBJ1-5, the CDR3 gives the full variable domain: DAMVIQNPRYQVTQFGKPVTLSCSQTLNHNVMYWYQQKSSQAPKLLFHYYDKDFNNEADTPDNFQSRRPNTSFCFLDIRSPGLGDTAMYLCATSRDPMGFGQPQHFGDGTRLSIL.

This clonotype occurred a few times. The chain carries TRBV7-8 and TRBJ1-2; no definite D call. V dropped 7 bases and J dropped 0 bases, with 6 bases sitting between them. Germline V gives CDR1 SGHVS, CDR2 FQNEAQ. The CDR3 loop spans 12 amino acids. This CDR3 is CASTNSNYGYTF. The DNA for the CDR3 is TGTGCCAGCACCAATTCTAACTATGGCTACACCTTC.

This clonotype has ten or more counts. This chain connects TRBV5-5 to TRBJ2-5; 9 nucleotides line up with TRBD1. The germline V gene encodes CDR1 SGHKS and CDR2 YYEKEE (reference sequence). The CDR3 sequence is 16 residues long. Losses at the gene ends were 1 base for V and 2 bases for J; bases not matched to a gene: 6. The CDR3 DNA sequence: TGTGCCAGCAGCTTGTGGCACAGGGGGCGACAAGAGACCCAGTACTTC. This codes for CASSLWHRGRQETQYF.

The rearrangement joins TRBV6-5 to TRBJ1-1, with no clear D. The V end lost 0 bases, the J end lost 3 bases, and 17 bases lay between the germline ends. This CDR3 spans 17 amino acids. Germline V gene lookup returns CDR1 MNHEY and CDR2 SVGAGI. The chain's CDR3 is CASSYSIAGVGDTEAFF. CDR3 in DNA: TGTGCCAGCAGTTACTCGATCGCTGGGGTTGGCGACACTGAAGCTTTCTTT.

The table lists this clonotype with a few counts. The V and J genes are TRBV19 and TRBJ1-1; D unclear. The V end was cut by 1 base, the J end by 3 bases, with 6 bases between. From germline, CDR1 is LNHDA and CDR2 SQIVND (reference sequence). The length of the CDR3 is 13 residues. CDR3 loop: CASSIGGYTEAFF. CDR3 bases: TGTGCCAGTAGTATAGGGGGATACACTGAAGCTTTCTTT.

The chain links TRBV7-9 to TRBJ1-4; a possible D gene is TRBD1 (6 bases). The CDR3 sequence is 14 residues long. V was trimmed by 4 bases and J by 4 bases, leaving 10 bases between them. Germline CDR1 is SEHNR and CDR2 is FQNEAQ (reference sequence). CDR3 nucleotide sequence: TGTGCCAGCAGCTCCTGGACAGTTAATGAAAAACTGTTTTTT. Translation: CASSSWTVNEKLFF.

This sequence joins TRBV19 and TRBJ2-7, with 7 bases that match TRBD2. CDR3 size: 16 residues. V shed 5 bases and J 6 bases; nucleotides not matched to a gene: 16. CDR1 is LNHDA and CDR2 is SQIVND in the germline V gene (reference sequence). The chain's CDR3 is CASSSTAGTNFAEQYF. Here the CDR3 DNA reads TGTGCCAGTAGTTCTACGGCCGGGACTAACTTCGCCGAGCAGTACTTC.

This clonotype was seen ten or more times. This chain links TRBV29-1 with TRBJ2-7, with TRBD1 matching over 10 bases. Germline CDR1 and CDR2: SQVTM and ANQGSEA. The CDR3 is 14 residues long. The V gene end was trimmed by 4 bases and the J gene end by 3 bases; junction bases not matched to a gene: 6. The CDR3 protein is CSVALGTGVYEQYF. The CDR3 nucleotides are TGCAGCGTTGCCCTCGGGACAGGGGTCTACGAGCAGTACTTC.